The present T cell receptor (beta chain) was sequenced within a study of radiation and T cells in renal cell carcinoma. This clone turned up a few times. Treatment defined: treatment-naive control, cytoreductive nephrectomy. Method: immunoSEQ multiplex PCR; TCRdb's copy keeps in-frame clones and lacks some. The repertoire consists of roughly 15,000 clones, with more than 55% occurring once and the leading ten covering approximately 15%. CDR3 size: 15 residues. V was cut by 1 base and J by 8 bases, with 16 bases left in between. Per the germline V gene, CDR1 is LGHNA and CDR2 is YSLEER. The source was tumor tissue, collected from a patient whose treatment was nephrectomy without radiotherapy. The chain couples TRBV4-3 to TRBJ2-3; no reliable D call. This TCR was recovered from a man aged 55 to 69 with renal cell carcinoma. CDR3 loop: CASSQGVQAAGTQYF. The CDR3, as DNA: TGCGCCAGCAGCCAAGGGGTTCAGGCGGCAGGTACGCAGTATTTT.